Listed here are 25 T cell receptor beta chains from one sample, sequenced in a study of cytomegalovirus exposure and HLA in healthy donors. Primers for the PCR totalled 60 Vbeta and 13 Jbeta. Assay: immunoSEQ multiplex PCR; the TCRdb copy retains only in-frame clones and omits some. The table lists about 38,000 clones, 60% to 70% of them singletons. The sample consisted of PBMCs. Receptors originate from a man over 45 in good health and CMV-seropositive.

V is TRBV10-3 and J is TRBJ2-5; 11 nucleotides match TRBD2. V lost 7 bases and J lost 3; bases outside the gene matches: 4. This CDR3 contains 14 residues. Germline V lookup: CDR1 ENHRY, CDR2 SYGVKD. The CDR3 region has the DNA TGTGCCATCACCCCTAGCGGGGGGAAAGAGACCCAGTACTTC. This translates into CAITPSGGKETQYF.

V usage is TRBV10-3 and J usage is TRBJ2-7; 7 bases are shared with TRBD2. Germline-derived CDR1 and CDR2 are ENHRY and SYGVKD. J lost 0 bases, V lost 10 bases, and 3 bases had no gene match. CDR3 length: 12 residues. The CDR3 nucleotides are TGTGCCACCCAGCGGGACTCCTACGAGCAGTACTTC. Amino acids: CATQRDSYEQYF.

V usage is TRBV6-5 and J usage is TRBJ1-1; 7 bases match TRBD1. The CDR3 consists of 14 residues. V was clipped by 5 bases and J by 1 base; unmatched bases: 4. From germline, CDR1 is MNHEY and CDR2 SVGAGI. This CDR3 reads CASSRGGANTEAFF. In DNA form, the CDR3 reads TGTGCCAGCAGTAGAGGGGGCGCGAACACTGAAGCTTTCTTT.

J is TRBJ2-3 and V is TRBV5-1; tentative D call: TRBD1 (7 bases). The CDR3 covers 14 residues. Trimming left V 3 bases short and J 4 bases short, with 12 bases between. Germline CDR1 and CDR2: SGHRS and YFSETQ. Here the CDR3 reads CASSSGGTADTQYF. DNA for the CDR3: TGCGCCAGCAGCTCTGGGGGGACAGCAGATACGCAGTATTTT.

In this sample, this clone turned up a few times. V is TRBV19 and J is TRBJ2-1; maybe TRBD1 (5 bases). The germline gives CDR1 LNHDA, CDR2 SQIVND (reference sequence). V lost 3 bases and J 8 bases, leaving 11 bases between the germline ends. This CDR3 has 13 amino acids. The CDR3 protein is CASSIAGNDEQFF. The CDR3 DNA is TGTGCCAGTAGTATCGCAGGGAACGATGAGCAGTTCTTC.

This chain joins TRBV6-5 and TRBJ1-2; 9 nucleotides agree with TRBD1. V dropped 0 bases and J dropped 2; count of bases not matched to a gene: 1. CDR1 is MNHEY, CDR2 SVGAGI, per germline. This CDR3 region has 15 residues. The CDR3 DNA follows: TGTGCCAGCAGTTACTCGGGACAGGGCAACTATGGCTACACCTTC. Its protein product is CASSYSGQGNYGYTF.

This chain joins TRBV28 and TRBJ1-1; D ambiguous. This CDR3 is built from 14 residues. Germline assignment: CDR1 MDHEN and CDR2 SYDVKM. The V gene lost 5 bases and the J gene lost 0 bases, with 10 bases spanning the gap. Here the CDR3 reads CASSGPRMNTEAFF. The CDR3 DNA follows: TGTGCCAGCAGTGGGCCCCGCATGAACACTGAAGCTTTCTTT.

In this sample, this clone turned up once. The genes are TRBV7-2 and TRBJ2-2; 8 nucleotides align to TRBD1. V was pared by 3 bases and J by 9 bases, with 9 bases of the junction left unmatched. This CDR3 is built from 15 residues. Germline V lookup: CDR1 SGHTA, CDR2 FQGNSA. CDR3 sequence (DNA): TGTGCCAGCAGCTTTTATACCTCAGGGGGCCGGGAGCTGTTTTTT. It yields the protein CASSFYTSGGRELFF.

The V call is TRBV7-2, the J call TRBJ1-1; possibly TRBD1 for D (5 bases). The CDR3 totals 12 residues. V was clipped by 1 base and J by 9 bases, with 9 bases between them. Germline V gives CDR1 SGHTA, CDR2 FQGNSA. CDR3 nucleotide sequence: TGTGCCAGCAGCTTAGGGGCAGGGCAAGCTTTCTTT. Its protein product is CASSLGAGQAFF.

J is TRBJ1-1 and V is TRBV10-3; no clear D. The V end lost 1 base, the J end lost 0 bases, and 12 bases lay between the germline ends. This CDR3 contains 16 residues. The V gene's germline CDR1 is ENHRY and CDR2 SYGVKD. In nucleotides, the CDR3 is TGTGCCATCAGTGAGTTGTGGGCCGTCATGAACACTGAAGCTTTCTTT. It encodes CAISELWAVMNTEAFF.

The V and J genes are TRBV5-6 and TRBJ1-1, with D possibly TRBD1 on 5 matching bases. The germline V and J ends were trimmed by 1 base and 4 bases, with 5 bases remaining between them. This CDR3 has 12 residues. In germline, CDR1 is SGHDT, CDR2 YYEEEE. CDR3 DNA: TGTGCCAGCAGCTTGCAGGGCACTGAAGCTTTCTTT. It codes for CASSLQGTEAFF.

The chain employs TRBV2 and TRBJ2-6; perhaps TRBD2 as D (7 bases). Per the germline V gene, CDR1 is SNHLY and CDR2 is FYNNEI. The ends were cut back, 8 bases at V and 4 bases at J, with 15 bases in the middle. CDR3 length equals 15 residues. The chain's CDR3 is CASAIGGAGANVLTF. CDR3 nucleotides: TGTGCCAGCGCTATAGGGGGGGCCGGGGCCAACGTCCTGACTTTC.

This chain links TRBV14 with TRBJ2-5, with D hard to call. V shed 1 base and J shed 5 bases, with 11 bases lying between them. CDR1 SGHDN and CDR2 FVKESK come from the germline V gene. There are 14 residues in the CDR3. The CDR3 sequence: CASSQAPALETQYF. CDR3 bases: TGTGCCAGCAGCCAAGCCCCTGCGTTGGAGACCCAGTACTTC.

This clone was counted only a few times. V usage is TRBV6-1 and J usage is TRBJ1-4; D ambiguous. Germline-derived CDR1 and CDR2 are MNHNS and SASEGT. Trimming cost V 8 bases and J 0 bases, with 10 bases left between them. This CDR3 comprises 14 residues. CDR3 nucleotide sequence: TGTGCCAGCGTAAGACATGCAACTAATGAAAAACTGTTTTTT. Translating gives CASVRHATNEKLFF.

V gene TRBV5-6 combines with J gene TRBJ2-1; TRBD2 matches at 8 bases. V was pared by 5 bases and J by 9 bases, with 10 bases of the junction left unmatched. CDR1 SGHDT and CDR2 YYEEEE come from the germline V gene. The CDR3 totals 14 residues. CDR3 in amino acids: CASRGGLERVEQFF. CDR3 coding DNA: TGTGCCAGCAGGGGGGGACTAGAAAGGGTTGAGCAGTTCTTC.

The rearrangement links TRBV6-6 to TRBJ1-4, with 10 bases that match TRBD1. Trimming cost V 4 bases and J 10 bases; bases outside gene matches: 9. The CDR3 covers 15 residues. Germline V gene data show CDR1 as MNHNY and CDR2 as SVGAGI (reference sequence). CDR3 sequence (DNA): TGTGCCAGCAGTTTCCCCGGGACAGGGGAAGGAAAACTGTTTTTT. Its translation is CASSFPGTGEGKLFF.

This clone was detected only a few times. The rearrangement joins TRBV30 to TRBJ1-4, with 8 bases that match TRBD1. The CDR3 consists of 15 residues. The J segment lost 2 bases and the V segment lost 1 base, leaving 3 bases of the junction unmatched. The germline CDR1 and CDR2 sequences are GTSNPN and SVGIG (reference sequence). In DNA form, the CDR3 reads TGTGCCTGGAGTGATACAGGGGGGACTAATGAAAAACTGTTTTTT. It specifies CAWSDTGGTNEKLFF.

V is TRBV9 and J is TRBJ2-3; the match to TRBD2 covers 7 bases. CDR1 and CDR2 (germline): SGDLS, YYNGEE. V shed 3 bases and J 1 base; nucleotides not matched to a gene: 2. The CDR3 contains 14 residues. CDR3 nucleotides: TGTGCCAGCAGCGCCACTAGCGGCACAGATACGCAGTATTTT. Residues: CASSATSGTDTQYF. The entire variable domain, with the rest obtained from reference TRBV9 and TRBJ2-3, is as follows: DSGVTQTPKHLITATGQRVTLRCSPRSGDLSVYWYQQSLDQGLQFLIQYYNGEERAKGNILERFSAQQFPDLHSELNLSSLELGDSALYFCASSATSGTDTQYFGPGTRLTVL.

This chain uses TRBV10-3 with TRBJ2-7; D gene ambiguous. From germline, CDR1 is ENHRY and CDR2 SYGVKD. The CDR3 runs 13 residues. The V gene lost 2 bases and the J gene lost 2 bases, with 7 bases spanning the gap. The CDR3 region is CAISEQQAYEQYF. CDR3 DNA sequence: TGTGCCATCAGTGAGCAACAAGCCTACGAGCAGTACTTC.

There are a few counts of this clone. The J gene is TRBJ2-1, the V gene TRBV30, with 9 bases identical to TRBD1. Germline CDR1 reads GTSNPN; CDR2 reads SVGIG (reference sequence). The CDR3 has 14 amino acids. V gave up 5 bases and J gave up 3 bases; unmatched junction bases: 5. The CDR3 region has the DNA TGTGCCTGGTCCTCGGGACAGGGCTACAATGAGCAGTTCTTC. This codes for CAWSSGQGYNEQFF.

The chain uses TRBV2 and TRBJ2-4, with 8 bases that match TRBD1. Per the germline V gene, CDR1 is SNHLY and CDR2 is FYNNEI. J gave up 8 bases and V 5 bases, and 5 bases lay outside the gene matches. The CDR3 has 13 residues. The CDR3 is CASSLDREDIQYF. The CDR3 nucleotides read TGTGCCAGCAGTCTGGACAGGGAGGACATTCAGTACTTC. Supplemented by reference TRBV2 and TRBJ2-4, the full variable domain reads EPEVTQTPSHQVTQMGQEVILRCVPISNHLYFYWYRQILGQKVEFLVSFYNNEISEKSEIFDDQFSVERPDGSNFTLKIRSTKLEDSAMYFCASSLDREDIQYFGAGTRLSVL.

Here the CDR3 reads CASTRDRGTGELFF. CDR3 coding DNA: TGTGCCAGCACCCGGGACAGGGGTACCGGGGAGCTGTTTTTT. The rearrangement uses TRBV5-4 and TRBJ2-2, with 10 positions matching TRBD1. The CDR3 totals 14 residues. Losses at the gene ends were 6 bases for V and 5 bases for J; bases not matched to a gene: 4. Germline V gene lookup returns CDR1 SGHNT and CDR2 YYREEE (reference sequence).

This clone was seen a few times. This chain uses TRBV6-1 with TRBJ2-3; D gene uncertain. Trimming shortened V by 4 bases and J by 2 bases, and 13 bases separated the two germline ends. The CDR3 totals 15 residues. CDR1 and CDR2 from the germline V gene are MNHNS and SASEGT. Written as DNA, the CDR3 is TGTGCCAGCAGTGCCCTCCCCCAGGCCACAGATACGCAGTATTTT. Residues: CASSALPQATDTQYF.

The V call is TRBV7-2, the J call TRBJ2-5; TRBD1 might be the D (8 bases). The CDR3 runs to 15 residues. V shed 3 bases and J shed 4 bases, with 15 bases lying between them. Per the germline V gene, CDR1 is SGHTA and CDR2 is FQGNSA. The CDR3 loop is CASSFAGGGGETQYF. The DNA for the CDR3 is TGTGCCAGCAGCTTCGCAGGGGGCGGGGGAGAGACCCAGTACTTC.

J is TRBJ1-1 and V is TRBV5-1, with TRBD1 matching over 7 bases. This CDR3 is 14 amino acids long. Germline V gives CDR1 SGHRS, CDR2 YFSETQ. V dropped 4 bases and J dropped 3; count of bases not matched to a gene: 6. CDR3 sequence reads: CASSSRGSDTEAFF. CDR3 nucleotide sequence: TGCGCCAGCAGCAGCAGGGGGAGTGACACTGAAGCTTTCTTT. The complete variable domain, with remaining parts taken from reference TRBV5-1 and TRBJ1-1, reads KAGVTQTPRYLIKTRGQQVTLSCSPISGHRSVSWYQQTPGQGLQFLFEYFSETQRNKGNFPGRFSGRQFSNSRSEMNVSTLELGDSALYLCASSSRGSDTEAFFGQGTRLTVV.